This is a list of T cell receptor beta chains from one sample in a study of blood T cell repertoires in COVID-19. Repertoires were generated with immunoSEQ multiplex PCR, while TCRdb's copy carries only in-frame clones and drops some. The data show under 200,000 clones, roughly 90% seen once. The source material was PBMCs or T cells enriched from blood (not recorded which). The origin of the receptors is a woman aged 18-35 years who had recovered from COVID-19. Each CDR3 is given with its conserved first and last residue. The D gene is left open where the match is weak. Clone size, where shown, is once, few, many, or a class for clones that have expanded.

clone size	J gene	D gene	V gene	CDR3 protein	CDR3 DNA
few	TRBJ1-6	TRBD1	TRBV6-4	CASSDSGQGESSPLHF	TGTGCCAGCAGTGATTCCGGACAGGGTGAATCTTCACCCCTCCACTTT
-	TRBJ1-1	TRBD1	TRBV5-1	CASSLDTGGNTEAFF	TGCGCCAGCAGCTTGGACACAGGGGGGAACACTGAAGCTTTCTTT
few	TRBJ1-6	-	TRBV19	CASSLQDKGGTSLHF	TGTGCCAGTAGCCTACAGGACAAGGGAGGTACGTCCCTCCACTTT
-	TRBJ2-1	-	TRBV19	CASIPPGSGNEQFF	TGTGCCAGTATCCCCCCTGGGAGCGGCAATGAGCAGTTCTTC
-	TRBJ2-7	-	TRBV11-2	CASSSSRVRGGSEQYF	TGTGCCAGCAGCTCTAGCAGGGTCAGGGGAGGGAGCGAGCAGTACTTC
-	TRBJ2-7	-	TRBV5-5	CASSLGLNTPYEQYF	TGTGCCAGCAGCCTGGGACTGAATACGCCCTACGAGCAGTACTTC
-	TRBJ1-4	TRBD1	TRBV7-6	CASSSLPLGTGRNEKLFF	TGTGCCAGCAGCTCTCTACCTCTTGGGACAGGGCGGAATGAAAAACTGTTTTTT
-	TRBJ1-4	-	TRBV19	CASALGPGSEKLFF	TGTGCCAGTGCCTTGGGACCCGGGAGCGAAAAACTGTTTTTT
-	TRBJ1-3	-	TRBV9	CASSGGGAAGNTIYF	TGTGCCAGCAGCGGGGGAGGGGCGGCTGGAAACACCATATATTTT
-	TRBJ2-2	-	TRBV6-5	CASGGARDTGELFF	TGTGCCAGCGGAGGGGCACGAGACACCGGGGAGCTGTTTTTT
-	TRBJ2-3	-	TRBV7-9	CASSLDMVNSDTQYF	TGTGCCAGCAGCCTGGACATGGTAAACTCAGATACGCAGTATTTT
-	TRBJ1-2	-	TRBV28	CASSPVGQGYGYTF	TGTGCCAGCAGTCCTGTGGGCCAGGGATATGGCTACACCTTC
-	TRBJ2-7	-	TRBV12-3/TRBV12-4	CASSLMGSSEQYF	TGTGCCAGCAGTTTAATGGGCAGTAGCGAGCAGTACTTC
-	TRBJ1-1	-	TRBV30	CAWSGVLNTEAFF	TGTGCCTGGAGTGGAGTACTGAACACTGAAGCTTTCTTT
once	TRBJ1-6	TRBD1	TRBV28	CASSLAGTGLNSPLHF	TGTGCCAGCAGTTTGGCCGGGACAGGTCTTAATTCACCCCTCCACTTT
-	TRBJ2-1	TRBD1	TRBV18	CASSPGTGWFF	TGTGCCAGCTCACCAGGGACAGGGTGGTTCTTC
-	TRBJ1-1	TRBD1	TRBV25-1	CASSTTGQGNTEAFF	TGTGCCAGCAGTACTACGGGACAGGGGAACACTGAAGCTTTCTTT
-	TRBJ2-3	-	TRBV5-1	CASSHRQADTQYF	TGCGCCAGCAGCCATCGACAAGCCGATACGCAGTATTTT
-	TRBJ1-1	-	TRBV5-1	CASSGQPGTEAFF	TGCGCCAGCAGCGGGCAGCCGGGAACTGAAGCTTTCTTT
-	TRBJ2-3	-	TRBV9	CASSVGQGGSTDTQYF	TGTGCCAGCAGCGTAGGTCAAGGCGGGAGCACAGATACGCAGTATTTT
-	TRBJ2-1	TRBD2	TRBV7-9	CASSPVGLAVINEQFF	TGTGCCAGCAGCCCCGTCGGACTAGCGGTTATTAATGAGCAGTTCTTC
-	TRBJ2-2	TRBD2	TRBV19	CASSPLAGGGRNTGELFF	TGTGCCAGTAGCCCTCTAGCGGGAGGAGGTAGGAACACCGGGGAGCTGTTTTTT
-	TRBJ2-1	TRBD2	TRBV2	CASSWTRKVSYNEQFF	TGTGCCAGCAGTTGGACTAGGAAGGTCTCCTACAATGAGCAGTTCTTC
-	TRBJ1-3	-	TRBV7-5	CARSLVGSSGNTIYF	TGTGCCAGAAGCTTAGTTGGTAGCTCTGGAAACACCATATATTTT
-	TRBJ2-2	TRBD1	TRBV7-3	CASSPIQGWAGELFF	TGTGCCAGCAGCCCGATACAGGGGTGGGCCGGGGAGCTGTTTTTT
-	TRBJ2-1	TRBD2	TRBV7-3	CASSLTAGGIGSYNEQFF	TGTGCCAGCAGCTTAACAGCGGGAGGAATTGGTTCCTACAATGAGCAGTTCTTC
once	TRBJ2-1	-	TRBV29-1	CSVDSPPSKGGYNEQFF	TGCAGCGTTGACTCTCCCCCCTCTAAAGGGGGCTACAATGAGCAGTTCTTC
-	TRBJ2-6	-	TRBV7-8	CASSPRQIGGANVLTF	TGTGCCAGCAGCCCCAGACAGATCGGTGGGGCCAACGTCCTGACTTTC
-	TRBJ2-2	TRBD2	TRBV5-1	CASSISGTTGELFF	TGCGCCAGCAGTATTAGCGGGACCACCGGGGAGCTGTTTTTT
-	TRBJ2-7	-	TRBV3-1/TRBV3-2	CASSQVGGTYEQYF	TGTGCCAGCAGCCAGGTAGGGGGAACTTACGAGCAGTACTTC
-	TRBJ1-5	TRBD1	TRBV6-5	CASSLGQGNWQPQHF	TGTGCCAGCAGTTTGGGACAGGGGAACTGGCAGCCCCAGCATTTT
few	TRBJ2-2	TRBD1	TRBV5-1	CASSLDRTNTGELFF	TGCGCCAGCAGCCTGGACAGGACGAACACCGGGGAGCTGTTTTTT
-	TRBJ1-5	-	TRBV24-1	CATSATHNQPQHF	TGTGCCACCAGTGCAACACACAATCAGCCCCAGCATTTT
-	TRBJ2-2	TRBD2	TRBV19	CATRLAQNTGELFF	TGTGCCACCCGACTAGCGCAGAACACCGGGGAGCTGTTTTTT
once	TRBJ1-3	TRBD1	TRBV15	CATSRERQGVGNTIYF	TGTGCCACCAGCAGAGAAAGACAGGGGGTAGGAAACACCATATATTTT
-	TRBJ1-6	-	TRBV30	CAWTQGESPLHF	TGTGCCTGGACCCAAGGGGAATCACCCCTCCACTTT
-	TRBJ2-6	-	TRBV2	CANGGGGANVLTF	TGTGCCAACGGAGGTGGTGGGGCCAACGTCCTGACTTTC
-	TRBJ2-1	TRBD2	TRBV5-1	CASLPSTSGPYNEQFF	TGCGCCAGCCTACCCTCGACTAGCGGTCCTTACAATGAGCAGTTCTTC
few	TRBJ1-5	-	TRBV6-5	CASRLEAHSNQPQHF	TGTGCCAGCAGATTGGAGGCGCATAGCAATCAGCCCCAGCATTTT
-	TRBJ2-3	-	TRBV5-6	CASSLLRSSNTDTQYF	TGTGCCAGCAGCTTGTTGCGCTCCTCAAACACAGATACGCAGTATTTT
-	TRBJ2-7	TRBD2	TRBV28	CASSGLAGGQYEQYF	TGTGCCAGCAGTGGCCTAGCGGGAGGGCAGTACGAGCAGTACTTC
-	TRBJ2-1	-	TRBV28	CASSFRQRTYNEQFF	TGTGCCAGCAGTTTCCGACAGAGGACCTACAATGAGCAGTTCTTC
-	TRBJ1-5	TRBD1	TRBV3-1/TRBV3-2	CASSQGAGGNQPQHF	TGTGCCAGCAGCCAAGGGGCAGGGGGGAATCAGCCCCAGCATTTT
-	TRBJ2-3	-	TRBV19	CASSKAPNTDTQYF	TGTGCCAGTAGTAAAGCCCCGAACACAGATACGCAGTATTTT
-	TRBJ1-1	-	TRBV12-3/TRBV12-4	CASRGANTEAFF	TGTGCCAGCCGGGGGGCTAACACTGAAGCTTTCTTT
-	TRBJ1-5	-	TRBV4-1	CASSQRPGMNSNQPQHF	TGCGCCAGCAGCCAGAGACCGGGGATGAATAGCAATCAGCCCCAGCATTTT